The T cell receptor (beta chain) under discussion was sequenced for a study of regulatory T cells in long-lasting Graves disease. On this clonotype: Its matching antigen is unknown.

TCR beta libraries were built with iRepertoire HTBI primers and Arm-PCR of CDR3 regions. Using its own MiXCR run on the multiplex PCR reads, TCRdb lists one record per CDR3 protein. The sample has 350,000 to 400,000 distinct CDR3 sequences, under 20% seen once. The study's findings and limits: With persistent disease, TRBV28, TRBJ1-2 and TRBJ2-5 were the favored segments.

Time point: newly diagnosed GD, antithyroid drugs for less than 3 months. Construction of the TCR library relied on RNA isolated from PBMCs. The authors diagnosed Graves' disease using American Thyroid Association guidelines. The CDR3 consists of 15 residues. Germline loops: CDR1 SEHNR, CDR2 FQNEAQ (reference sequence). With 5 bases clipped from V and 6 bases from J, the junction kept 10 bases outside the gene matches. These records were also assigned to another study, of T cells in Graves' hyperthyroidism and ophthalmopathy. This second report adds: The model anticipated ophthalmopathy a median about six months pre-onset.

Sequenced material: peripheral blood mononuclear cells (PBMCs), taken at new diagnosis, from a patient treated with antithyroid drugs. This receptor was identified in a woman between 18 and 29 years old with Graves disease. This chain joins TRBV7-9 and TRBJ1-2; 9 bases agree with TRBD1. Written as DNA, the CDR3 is TGTGCCAGCAGCCGGGCCCCCGGGACAGGGAATGGCTACACCTTC. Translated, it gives CASSRAPGTGNGYTF.